This TCR beta chain was recorded in a study of control samples from healthy donors and cancer patients. The germline V gene has CDR1 KGHSH and CDR2 LQKENI. V lost 2 bases, J lost 3 bases, and 7 bases lay in between. The CDR3 has 13 amino acids. The method was immunoSEQ multiplex PCR; TCRdb's version includes in-frame clones alone and lacks a portion of them. This sample yields some 150,000 clones, of which 91% are seen a single time; more than 1.3% belongs to the top ten. Sample: blood. The TCR was taken from a woman under 40 in good health. This chain joins TRBV18 and TRBJ1-2; D gene unclear. The CDR3 DNA is TGTGCCAGCTCACCAGGGCATGACTATGGCTACACCTTC. Its translation is CASSPGHDYGYTF.